The sample holds many counts of the clone carrying this T cell receptor (beta chain). The source of the sample is a study of regulatory T cells in long-lasting Graves disease. Time point indicated: newly diagnosed GD, antithyroid drugs for less than 3 months. After RNA was extracted from PBMCs, the TCR library was made from it. The source of the patients was an endocrinology department in Xi'an, China. CDR1 and CDR2 (germline): SQVTM, ANQGSEA. The CDR3 spans 13 residues. The V and J ends lost 4 bases and 0 bases respectively, with 9 bases between them. Building of the TCR beta libraries involved iRepertoire HTBI primers and Arm-PCR of CDR3 regions. TCRdb reprocessed the multiplex PCR reads via MiXCR and lists one record per CDR3 protein. The sample holds a few hundred thousand distinct CDR3 sequences, roughly 13% seen once. The data also belong to a second study, concerning T cells in Graves' hyperthyroidism and ophthalmopathy. According to that study: RT-PCR in the first round (using the HTBI primer set) targeted the TCR CDR3.

Sequencing used peripheral blood mononuclear cells (PBMCs), obtained at new diagnosis, from a patient treated with antithyroid drugs. The TCR sequence derives from a man under 40 with Graves disease. The V and J genes are TRBV29-1 and TRBJ1-1, with no clear D. CDR3 sequence: CSVVGQMNTEAFF. CDR3 DNA sequence: TGCAGCGTTGTCGGGCAGATGAACACTGAAGCTTTCTTT.